This passage covers 8 T cell receptor beta chains from one sample sequenced in a study of beta chain features in type 1 diabetes. Every bit of the isolated RNA underwent reverse transcription, so sequencing read expressed TCRB transcripts. TCRdb keeps only in-frame clones here, not all; method: immunoSEQ multiplex PCR. Found here are 150,000 or so clones, 9.2% of them singletons; the top ten hold 0.55% to 0.85%. The sequenced material came from central memory CD4+ T cells from blood. All receptors derive from a young man in good health.

The rearrangement uses TRBV2 and TRBJ1-5; possible D gene TRBD1, 6 bases. V shed 6 bases and J shed 4 bases, with 10 bases lying between them. The CDR3 spans 13 residues. The germline gives CDR1 SNHLY, CDR2 FYNNEI. CDR3 residues: CASRPDSNQPQHF. CDR3 bases: TGTGCCAGCAGGCCGGACAGTAATCAGCCCCAGCATTTT. Based on the CDR3 plus reference TRBV2 and TRBJ1-5, the full variable domain is EPEVTQTPSHQVTQMGQEVILRCVPISNHLYFYWYRQILGQKVEFLVSFYNNEISEKSEIFDDQFSVERPDGSNFTLKIRSTKLEDSAMYFCASRPDSNQPQHFGDGTRLSIL.

CDR3 coding DNA: TGTGCCAGCATGCACAGGGGGAACACCGGGGAGCTGTTTTTT. Its protein is CASMHRGNTGELFF. The genes are TRBV6-1 and TRBJ2-2, with 7 bases fitting TRBD1. The CDR3 has 14 amino acids. In germline, CDR1 is MNHNS, CDR2 SASEGT. The V segment lost 7 bases and the J segment 1 base; nucleotides outside the gene matches: 3.

This clone turned up a few times. DNA for the CDR3: TGCGCCAGCAGCTTGAGTACTGCACCTAATGAAAAACTGTTTTTT. This translates into CASSLSTAPNEKLFF. The chain employs TRBV5-1 and TRBJ1-4; no definite D call. Germline CDR1 is SGHRS and CDR2 is YFSETQ. This CDR3 region has 15 residues. V was pared by 1 base and J by 3 bases, with 10 bases between.

The chain is built from TRBV4-3 and TRBJ2-3; 7 nucleotides align to TRBD2. J lost 0 bases, V lost 4 bases, and 13 bases had no gene match. The germline V gene has CDR1 LGHNA and CDR2 YSLEER. The CDR3 length is 18 residues. The CDR3 reads CASSPFVPGGTSTDTQYF. The CDR3 region has the DNA TGCGCCAGCAGCCCTTTCGTCCCGGGGGGAACTAGCACAGATACGCAGTATTTT.

The V and J genes are TRBV7-2 and TRBJ2-5; the D gene is possibly TRBD1 (6 bases). This CDR3 has 15 amino acids. With 2 bases removed from V and 2 bases from J, the gap between germline ends came to 12 bases. The germline CDR1 and CDR2 sequences are SGHTA and FQGNSA. The CDR3 DNA reads as TGTGCCAGCAGCTTACGGCAGGGGTGGCAAGAGACCCAGTACTTC. Its protein is CASSLRQGWQETQYF.

The chain carries TRBV6-5 and TRBJ2-5, with D possibly TRBD2 on 5 matching bases. The germline V gene encodes CDR1 MNHEY and CDR2 SVGAGI. Between the trimmed V and J ends, which lost 4 bases and 4 bases, there was a span of 16 bases. This CDR3 comprises 15 residues. In nucleotides, the CDR3 is TGTGCCAGCAGTTCACATCGGCTCCGGGGAGAGACCCAGTACTTC. Its translation is CASSSHRLRGETQYF.

This chain joins TRBV5-1 and TRBJ1-1; D gene uncertain. This CDR3 contains 16 residues. V lost 0 bases and J 1 base, leaving 13 bases between the germline ends. From germline, CDR1 is SGHRS and CDR2 YFSETQ. The CDR3 coding sequence is TGCGCCAGCAGCTTGGCCGGCGGTAGCCCGAACACTGAAGCTTTCTTT. It translates to CASSLAGGSPNTEAFF.

The genes are TRBV19 and TRBJ1-1; 7 bases line up with TRBD1. The CDR3 is 14 amino acids. CDR1 and CDR2 from the germline V gene are LNHDA and SQIVND (reference sequence). J was trimmed by 7 bases and V by 0 bases; bases with no gene match: 5. CDR3 nucleotides: TGTGCCAGTAGTATAGATCAAGGGGGCGGTGAAGCTTTCTTT. Translating it yields CASSIDQGGGEAFF.